This T cell receptor beta chain came from a study of T cells in localized non-small cell lung cancer. Clones were read by immunoSEQ multiplex PCR, and TCRdb kept only the in-frame ones, dropping some. The sample has about 39,000 clones, roughly three quarters seen once. About this clone itself: Its specificity is unknown.

Study-wide points: Owing to sequencing of a solitary tumor region, heterogeneity cannot be discounted. Appearances in adjacent lung were noted for a median 57 of the top 100 tumor clones.

Germline CDR1 MNHEY, CDR2 SMNVEV (reference sequence). V shed 3 bases and J shed 2 bases, with 8 bases lying between them. This CDR3 contains 15 residues. The gene calls are TRBV27 and TRBJ2-6; D possibly corresponds to TRBD2 (5 bases). The source is a woman aged 35-70 years with stage II squamous cell lung carcinoma. The sample consisted of PBMCs, taken before any cancer treatment. The CDR3: CASSFGNAGANVLTF. DNA for the CDR3: TGTGCCAGCAGTTTCGGGAACGCTGGGGCCAACGTCCTGACTTTC. Drawing the rest from reference TRBV27 and TRBJ2-6, the complete variable domain is EAQVTQNPRYLITVTGKKLTVTCSQNMNHEYMSWYRQDPGLGLRQIYYSMNVEVTDKGDVPEGYKVSRKEKRNFPLILESPSPNQTSLYFCASSFGNAGANVLTFGAGSRLTVL.